The 11 T cell receptor beta chains below all came from one sample that was sequenced in a study of coeliac disease. Assay used: immunoSEQ multiplex PCR; TCRdb lists only in-frame clones, some missing. Of almost 5,500 clones listed, 50% to 60% are singletons. Sequencing input: intraepithelial lymphocytes from the gut. The receptors come from a woman aged 30 to 39 with active celiac disease.

The chain carries TRBV9 and TRBJ2-2; the D is unclear. Per the germline V gene, CDR1 is SGDLS and CDR2 is YYNGEE. This CDR3 comprises 13 residues. V was clipped by 8 bases and J by 1 base, with 9 bases between them. The CDR3 DNA follows: TGTGCCAGGAGTGGCGGGAACACCGGGGAGCTGTTTTTT. It is translated as CARSGGNTGELFF. Supplemented by reference TRBV9 and TRBJ2-2, the full variable domain reads DSGVTQTPKHLITATGQRVTLRCSPRSGDLSVYWYQQSLDQGLQFLIQYYNGEERAKGNILERFSAQQFPDLHSELNLSSLELGDSALYFCARSGGNTGELFFGEGSRLTVL.

J is TRBJ2-3 and V is TRBV7-9; TRBD2 matches 12 bases. Germline CDR1 and CDR2: SEHNR and FQNEAQ (reference sequence). CDR3 size: 15 residues. V trimming: 5 bases; J trimming: 3 bases; junction bases outside the gene matches: 3. The CDR3 region is CASSRGLAGTDTQYF. The CDR3 DNA sequence: TGTGCCAGCAGCCGGGGACTAGCGGGTACAGATACGCAGTATTTT.

V and J are TRBV4-1 and TRBJ1-2; tentative D call: TRBD1 (6 bases). Germline V gene lookup returns CDR1 MGHRA and CDR2 YSYEKL. V was pared by 1 base and J by 3 bases, with 12 bases between. This CDR3 has 15 residues. The CDR3 bases are TGCGCCAGCAGCCAAGTGAACAGGGCTGACTATGGCTACACCTTC. Protein product: CASSQVNRADYGYTF.

J is TRBJ1-6 and V is TRBV2; D possibly corresponds to TRBD1 (5 bases). The V end lost 3 bases, the J end lost 10 bases, and 13 bases lay between the germline ends. Per germline, CDR1 SNHLY and CDR2 FYNNEI. This CDR3 is 14 amino acids long. CDR3 protein: CASSEGGASSPLHF. The CDR3 coding sequence is TGTGCCAGCAGTGAGGGTGGGGCGTCATCACCCCTCCACTTT.

The rearrangement links TRBV6-7 to TRBJ2-1; D is perhaps TRBD2 (7 bases). TRBV6-7 is an ORF; its function is uncertain. V was trimmed by 11 bases and J by 10 bases, leaving 24 bases between them. This CDR3 has 14 amino acids. CDR3 coding DNA: TGTGCCGTGCCGGAGGGGGGGCCAATAGCGGAGCAGTTCTTC. It yields the protein CAVPEGGPIAEQFF.

This chain uses TRBV7-9 with TRBJ2-5, with a tentative D call TRBD2 (5 bases). CDR1 is SEHNR and CDR2 is FQNEAQ in the germline V gene (reference sequence). Trimming shortened V by 1 base and J by 5 bases, and 14 bases separated the two germline ends. The CDR3 length is 15 residues. As DNA, the CDR3 is TGTGCCAGCAGCTTAGGGCCACTAGGGTCCGAGACCCAGTACTTC. Encoded protein: CASSLGPLGSETQYF. The full variable domain, completed using reference TRBV7-9 and TRBJ2-5, is DTGVSQNPRHKITKRGQNVTFRCDPISEHNRLYWYRQTLGQGPEFLTYFQNEAQLEKSRLLSDRFSAERPKGSFSTLEIQRTEQGDSAMYLCASSLGPLGSETQYFGPGTRLLVL.

This chain connects TRBV19 to TRBJ1-2; D uncertain. CDR1 and CDR2 from the germline V gene are LNHDA and SQIVND (reference sequence). The V end lost 8 bases, the J end lost 4 bases, and 11 bases lay between the germline ends. The length of the CDR3 is 12 residues. CDR3 loop: CASSGNTYGYTF. CDR3 bases: TGTGCCAGTTCCGGGAACACCTATGGCTACACCTTC.

The gene calls are TRBV6-5 and TRBJ2-3; 11 nucleotides match TRBD1. There are 15 residues in the CDR3. Germline V gene sequence: CDR1 MNHEY, CDR2 SVGAGI. Losses at the gene ends were 6 bases for V and 4 bases for J; bases not matched to a gene: 6. CDR3 bases: TGTGCCAGCAGACTTCCGGGACAGGGGGCAGATACGCAGTATTTT. As protein: CASRLPGQGADTQYF.

This clone was seen just once. The V call is TRBV2, the J call TRBJ2-5; D remains unclear. CDR3 length: 13 amino acids. Looked up from germline, CDR1 is SNHLY and CDR2 is FYNNEI. The V end was cut by 4 bases, the J end by 5 bases, with 11 bases between. The DNA for the CDR3 is TGTGCCAGCAGTGCCCAGTTGAGGGAGACCCAGTACTTC. This gives the protein CASSAQLRETQYF.

CDR3 DNA sequence: TGTGCCAGTAGTCCCCCTCCAGGGGGCCCTCAGCCCCAGCATTTT. The encoded protein is CASSPPPGGPQPQHF. This chain joins TRBV19 and TRBJ1-5; 8 bases agree with TRBD1. The CDR3 spans 15 residues. Germline lookup yields CDR1 LNHDA and CDR2 SQIVND (reference sequence). Germline trimming cut 5 bases from V and 6 bases from J; bases unmatched to any gene: 9.

This chain uses TRBV4-2 with TRBJ2-5, with 15 bases lining up with TRBD2. V trimming: 4 bases; J trimming: 5 bases; junction bases outside the gene matches: 8. From germline, CDR1 is LGHNA and CDR2 YNFKEQ. The CDR3 covers 17 residues. CDR3 residues: CASSPRTSGGASETQYF. CDR3 sequence (DNA): TGTGCCAGCAGCCCCCGGACTAGCGGGGGGGCCTCGGAGACCCAGTACTTC.